One and the same sample provided the 22 T cell receptor beta chains below, sequenced in a study of beta chain features in type 1 diabetes (dated by TCRdb to between 2018 and 2020). The receptor library was made with the immunoSEQ multiplex PCR assay. The entire amount of isolated RNA was reverse transcribed using the High Capacity cDNA Reverse Transcription Kit, so the sequenced TCRB transcripts were expressed ones. Entries here come from immuneACCESS through TCRdb and include only in-frame sequences with V and J called. Some clones fail to appear in such tables; in the studies checked, an unresolved V gene covers under half of the shortfall, and the cause of the remainder is unknown. Present in this sample are roughly 260,000 clones, roughly 20% of which were seen just once. Jointly, the top ten make up less than 0.03% of the sample. Their antigens remain unidentified. Beyond this particular receptor, the publication reports: Type 1 diabetes patients showed a moderate but significant shortening of TCRB CDR3 length in all four CD4+ subsets.

Sequencing was carried out using naive CD4+ T cells from blood. The meaning of the sample's cell subset or site label: true naive CD4+ T cells. These receptors were collected from a woman aged 40 to 55 with type 1 diabetes.

The chain carries TRBV9 and TRBJ2-7, with D possibly matching TRBD1 (5 bases). V was clipped by 4 bases and J by 3 bases, with 11 bases between them. Germline V CDR1 and CDR2: SGDLS, YYNGEE. CDR3 length: 13 amino acids. The CDR3 reads CASSPRQSYEQYF. Here the CDR3 DNA reads TGTGCCAGCAGCCCCCGACAGAGCTACGAGCAGTACTTC. The full variable domain, rest sourced from reference TRBV9 and TRBJ2-7, is DSGVTQTPKHLITATGQRVTLRCSPRSGDLSVYWYQQSLDQGLQFLIQYYNGEERAKGNILERFSAQQFPDLHSELNLSSLELGDSALYFCASSPRQSYEQYFGPGTRLTVT.

In this sample, this clone turned up a few times. This chain links TRBV4-1 with TRBJ1-6; perhaps TRBD1 as D (6 bases). The CDR3 runs 16 residues. V was pared by 0 bases and J by 7 bases, with 13 bases between. CDR1 and CDR2 from the germline V gene are MGHRA and YSYEKL. In nucleotides, the CDR3 is TGCGCCAGCAGCCAAGACGTGCAGGGGAACAATTCACCCCTCCACTTT. This codes for CASSQDVQGNNSPLHF.

This clone has a handful of counts. The chain couples TRBV7-9 to TRBJ1-1, with D perhaps TRBD1 (5 bases). V was clipped by 3 bases and J by 6 bases, with 11 bases between them. The CDR3 is 13 amino acids. The germline CDR1 and CDR2 sequences are SEHNR and FQNEAQ (reference sequence). CDR3 DNA sequence: TGTGCCAGCAGCTTCCTCGGAGGGGCTGAAGCTTTCTTT. The encoded protein is CASSFLGGAEAFF.

This chain uses TRBV30 with TRBJ2-3; D uncertain. CDR3 length equals 11 residues. V was cut by 3 bases and J by 5 bases, with 6 bases left in between. Germline V gene lookup returns CDR1 GTSNPN and CDR2 SVGIG (reference sequence). The CDR3 sequence is CAWRTGDTQYF. The CDR3, as DNA: TGTGCCTGGAGGACGGGAGATACGCAGTATTTT.

V usage is TRBV7-3 and J usage is TRBJ2-1; D gene ambiguous. The CDR3 has 15 amino acids. Germline assignment: CDR1 SGHTA and CDR2 FQGTGA. The V and J ends lost 3 bases and 0 bases respectively, with 9 bases between them. The CDR3 sequence: CASSFDSSSYNEQFF. The CDR3 nucleotides read TGTGCCAGCAGCTTCGACTCCAGCTCCTACAATGAGCAGTTCTTC.

This clone came up a few times. This chain connects TRBV25-1 to TRBJ1-6, with D possibly being TRBD1 (6 bases). This CDR3 comprises 15 residues. Germline assignment: CDR1 MGHDK and CDR2 SYGVNS. V dropped 6 bases and J dropped 10 bases, with 19 bases sitting between them. The CDR3 spells CASSLAQGGTSPLHF. The DNA for the CDR3 is TGTGCCAGCAGCCTAGCCCAAGGGGGTACCTCACCCCTCCACTTT. The variable domain in full, with the rest retrieved from reference TRBV25-1 and TRBJ1-6, is EADIYQTPRYLVIGTGKKITLECSQTMGHDKMYWYQQDPGMELHLIHYSYGVNSTEKGDLSSESTVSRIRTEHFPLTLESARPSHTSQYLCASSLAQGGTSPLHFGNGTRLTVT.

V gene TRBV19 combines with J gene TRBJ1-2; D is uncertain. Looked up from germline, CDR1 is LNHDA and CDR2 is SQIVND (reference sequence). The CDR3 totals 13 residues. V lost 4 bases, J lost 4 bases, and 10 bases lay in between. Here the CDR3 DNA reads TGTGCCAGTAGTACGACACCCCCCTATGGCTACACCTTC. Its protein is CASSTTPPYGYTF.

The chain combines TRBV2 with TRBJ2-1; 14 nucleotides line up with TRBD2. The CDR3 has 15 residues. J gave up 9 bases and V 6 bases, and 7 bases lay outside the gene matches. From germline, CDR1 is SNHLY and CDR2 FYNNEI. CDR3 sequence: CASRGGLAGVGEQFF. The CDR3 DNA reads TGTGCCAGCAGAGGGGGACTAGCGGGAGTTGGTGAGCAGTTCTTC.

V is TRBV18 and J is TRBJ2-1, with 7 positions matching TRBD1. Germline trimming cut 6 bases from V and 0 bases from J; bases unmatched to any gene: 2. This CDR3 has 14 residues. Looked up from germline, CDR1 is KGHSH and CDR2 is LQKENI. The CDR3 protein is CASSGQSSYNEQFF. In nucleotides, the CDR3 is TGTGCCAGCTCGGGACAGAGCTCCTACAATGAGCAGTTCTTC.

Only a few counts were recorded for this clone. J is TRBJ1-5 and V is TRBV4-3; possibly TRBD1 for D (5 bases). The CDR3 runs to 15 residues. V was clipped by 0 bases and J by 11 bases, with 17 bases between them. Germline CDR1 and CDR2: LGHNA and YSLEER. The CDR3 DNA follows: TGCGCCAGCAGCCAAGATAACAGGTTGGGGTCAACCCAGCATTTT. It is translated as CASSQDNRLGSTQHF.

This clone was counted only a few times. V gene TRBV14 combines with J gene TRBJ2-3, with D perhaps TRBD2 (6 bases). The V gene lost 6 bases and the J gene lost 0 bases, with 25 bases spanning the gap. The CDR3 contains 19 residues. Germline lookup yields CDR1 SGHDN and CDR2 FVKESK. Here the CDR3 DNA reads TGTGCCAGCAGGCGAGAAAGCTCCGGGACTCACTATAGCACAGATACGCAGTATTTT. It codes for CASRRESSGTHYSTDTQYF. Full variable domain (rest looked up from reference TRBV14 and TRBJ2-3): EAGVTQFPSHSVIEKGQTVTLRCDPISGHDNLYWYRRVMGKEIKFLLHFVKESKQDESGMPNNRFLAERTGGTYSTLKVQPAELEDSGVYFCASRRESSGTHYSTDTQYFGPGTRLTVL.

This chain uses TRBV28 with TRBJ1-4; TRBD1 might be the D (6 bases). The CDR3 is made up of 16 amino acids. Germline-derived CDR1 and CDR2 are MDHEN and SYDVKM. V lost 4 bases and J 5 bases, leaving 17 bases between the germline ends. DNA of the CDR3: TGTGCCAGCAGTTCACCCTCCCAGGGGTCAAATGAAAAACTGTTTTTT. Translation gives CASSSPSQGSNEKLFF.

The table lists this clone with a few counts. The chain uses TRBV5-1 and TRBJ1-2; D is uncertain. V was clipped by 8 bases and J by 4 bases, with 21 bases between them. Germline V CDR1 and CDR2: SGHRS, YFSETQ. CDR3 size: 15 residues. In DNA form, the CDR3 reads TGCGCCAGTTTCGTCTCCGTCCCTGGCTCCTATGGCTACACCTTC. The encoded protein is CASFVSVPGSYGYTF.

The chain carries TRBV30 and TRBJ2-6, with D possibly being TRBD2 (7 bases). The CDR3 runs 15 residues. CDR1 and CDR2 from the germline V gene are GTSNPN and SVGIG (reference sequence). V was trimmed by 0 bases and J by 2 bases, leaving 8 bases between them. The CDR3 DNA sequence: TGTGCCTGGAGTGTAGGGGGGGCTGGGGCCAACGTCCTGACTTTC. Protein: CAWSVGGAGANVLTF.

This clone was detected only a few times. The genes are TRBV30 and TRBJ2-5; perhaps TRBD1 as D (5 bases). From germline, CDR1 is GTSNPN and CDR2 SVGIG (reference sequence). CDR3 length: 13 residues. The CDR3 DNA is TGTGCATGGGGTAGGGGCCTCCAAGAGACCCAGTACTTC. This translates into CAWGRGLQETQYF.

This sequence joins TRBV6-4 and TRBJ2-3; TRBD2 might be the D (6 bases). The germline gives CDR1 MRHNA, CDR2 SNTAGT. The V gene lost 2 bases and the J gene lost 9 bases, with 12 bases spanning the gap. The length of the CDR3 is 13 residues. The DNA of the CDR3 is TGTGCCAGCAGTGACGGTGGGGGGTGGACGCAGTATTTT. Translating it yields CASSDGGGWTQYF.

The V and J genes are TRBV9 and TRBJ1-2; TRBD1 aligns across 7 bases. This CDR3 contains 15 residues. V shed 4 bases, J shed 0 bases, and the junction held 6 bases outside the gene matches. CDR1 and CDR2 (germline): SGDLS, YYNGEE. In DNA form, the CDR3 reads TGTGCCAGCAGCTCAACAGGGGAACCTAACTATGGCTACACCTTC. Its translation: CASSSTGEPNYGYTF.

The chain combines TRBV7-2 with TRBJ1-4; D ambiguous. V was cut by 5 bases and J by 3 bases, with 16 bases left in between. The CDR3 loop spans 16 amino acids. Germline loops: CDR1 SGHTA, CDR2 FQGNSA. Here the CDR3 DNA reads TGTGCCAGCAGCCCCTCACGAGGGTCAGCTAATGAAAAACTGTTTTTT. Its protein is CASSPSRGSANEKLFF.

This clone turned up a few times. J is TRBJ1-2 and V is TRBV30; D is perhaps TRBD1 (6 bases). Per germline, CDR1 GTSNPN and CDR2 SVGIG (reference sequence). The CDR3 totals 15 residues. V dropped 1 base and J dropped 0 bases, with 12 bases sitting between them. CDR3 loop: CAWSGTALANYGYTF. CDR3 in DNA: TGTGCCTGGAGTGGGACAGCCTTAGCTAACTATGGCTACACCTTC.

CDR3: CASSSSGRSLGGYTF. The DNA for the CDR3 is TGTGCCAGCAGTTCCTCAGGCCGTTCCCTTGGCGGCTACACCTTC. The J gene is TRBJ1-2, the V gene TRBV7-2; D gene ambiguous. The CDR3 runs 15 residues. Germline V gene data show CDR1 as SGHTA and CDR2 as FQGNSA. The V gene lost 6 bases and the J gene lost 8 bases, with 22 bases spanning the gap.

This clone has a handful of counts. This chain connects TRBV5-4 to TRBJ2-7, with 10 bases matching TRBD2. The germline V gene has CDR1 SGHNT and CDR2 YYREEE (reference sequence). The CDR3 has 15 residues. The V and J ends lost 4 bases and 3 bases, in that order; junction bases with no gene match: 7. For the CDR3, the DNA is TGTGCCAGCAGCCCCAGGACTAGCGGAATCTACGAGCAGTACTTC. Protein: CASSPRTSGIYEQYF. The full variable domain, completed using reference TRBV5-4 and TRBJ2-7, is ETGVTQSPTHLIKTRGQQVTLRCSSQSGHNTVSWYQQALGQGPQFIFQYYREEENGRGNFPPRFSGLQFPNYSSELNVNALELDDSALYLCASSPRTSGIYEQYFGPGTRLTVT.

Comment on this clone: This sample also contains other DNA sequences that code for the same CDR3. The chain couples TRBV18 to TRBJ2-1; 7 bases are a match to TRBD2. The ends lost 0 bases at V and 0 bases at J; junction bases unmatched: 2. The V gene's germline CDR1 is KGHSH and CDR2 LQKENI. CDR3 length: 16 residues. The CDR3 loop reads CASSPPGGSSYNEQFF. CDR3 DNA: TGTGCCAGCTCACCACCGGGCGGGAGCTCCTACAATGAGCAGTTCTTC.